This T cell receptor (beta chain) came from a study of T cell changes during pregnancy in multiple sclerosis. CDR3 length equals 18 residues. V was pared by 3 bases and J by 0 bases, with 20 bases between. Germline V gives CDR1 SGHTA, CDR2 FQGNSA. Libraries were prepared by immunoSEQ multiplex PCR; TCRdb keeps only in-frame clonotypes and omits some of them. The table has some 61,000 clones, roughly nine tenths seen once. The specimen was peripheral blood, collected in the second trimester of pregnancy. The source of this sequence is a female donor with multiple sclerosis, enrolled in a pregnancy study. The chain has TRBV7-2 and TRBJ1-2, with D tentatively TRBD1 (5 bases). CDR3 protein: CASSFDLVGPKSNYGYTF. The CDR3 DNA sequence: TGTGCCAGCAGCTTCGACCTCGTGGGGCCTAAATCTAACTATGGCTACACCTTC. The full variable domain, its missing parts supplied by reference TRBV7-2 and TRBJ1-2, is GAGVSQSPSNKVTEKGKDVELRCDPISGHTALYWYRQSLGQGLEFLIYFQGNSAPDKSGLPSDRFSAERTGGSVSTLTIQRTQQEDSAVYLCASSFDLVGPKSNYGYTFGSGTRLTVV.